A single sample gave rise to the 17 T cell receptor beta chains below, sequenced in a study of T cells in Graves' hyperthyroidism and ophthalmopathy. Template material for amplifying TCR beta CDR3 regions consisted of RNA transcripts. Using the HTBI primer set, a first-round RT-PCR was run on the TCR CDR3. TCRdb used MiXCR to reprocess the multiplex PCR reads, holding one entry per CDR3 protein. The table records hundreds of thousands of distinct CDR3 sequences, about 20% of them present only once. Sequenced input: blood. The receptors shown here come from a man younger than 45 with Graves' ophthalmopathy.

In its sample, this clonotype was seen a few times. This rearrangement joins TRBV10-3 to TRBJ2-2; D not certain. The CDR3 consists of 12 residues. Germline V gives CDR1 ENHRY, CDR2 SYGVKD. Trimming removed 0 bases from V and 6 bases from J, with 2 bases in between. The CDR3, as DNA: TGTGCCATCAGTGAGTCGTCCGGGGAGCTGTTTTTT. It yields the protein CAISESSGELFF.

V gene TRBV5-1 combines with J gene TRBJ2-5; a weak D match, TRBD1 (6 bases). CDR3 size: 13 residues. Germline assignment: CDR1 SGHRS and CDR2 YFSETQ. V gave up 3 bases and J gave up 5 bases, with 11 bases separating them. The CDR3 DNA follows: TGCGCCAGCAGCTCGATTGGGGGCGAGACCCAGTACTTC. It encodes CASSSIGGETQYF.

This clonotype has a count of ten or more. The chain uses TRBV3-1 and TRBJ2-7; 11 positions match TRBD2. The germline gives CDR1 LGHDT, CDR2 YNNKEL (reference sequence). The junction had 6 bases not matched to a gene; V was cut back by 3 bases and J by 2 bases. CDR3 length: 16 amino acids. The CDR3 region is CASSHTTSGRTYEQYF. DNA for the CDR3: TGTGCCAGCAGCCACACTACTAGCGGGAGAACCTACGAGCAGTACTTC.

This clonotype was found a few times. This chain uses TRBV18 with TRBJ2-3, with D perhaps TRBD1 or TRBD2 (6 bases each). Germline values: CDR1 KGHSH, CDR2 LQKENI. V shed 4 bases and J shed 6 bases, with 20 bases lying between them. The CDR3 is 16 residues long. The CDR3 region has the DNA TGTGCCAGCTCACTCAACGGGGGCCACGCGTGGGATACGCAGTATTTT. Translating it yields CASSLNGGHAWDTQYF.

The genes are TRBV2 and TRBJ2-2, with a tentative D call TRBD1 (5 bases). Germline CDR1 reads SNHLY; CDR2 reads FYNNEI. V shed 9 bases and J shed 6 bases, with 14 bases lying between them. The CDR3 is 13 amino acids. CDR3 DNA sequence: TGTGCCAGTGTAGGGGTTGGGTCCGGGGAGCTGTTTTTT. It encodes CASVGVGSGELFF.

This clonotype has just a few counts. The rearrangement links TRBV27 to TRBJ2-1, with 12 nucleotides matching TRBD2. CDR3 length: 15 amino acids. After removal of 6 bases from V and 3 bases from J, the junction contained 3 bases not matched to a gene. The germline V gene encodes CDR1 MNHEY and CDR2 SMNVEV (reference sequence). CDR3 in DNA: TGTGCCAGCAGACCGGGACTAGCGGGCTACAATGAGCAGTTCTTC. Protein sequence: CASRPGLAGYNEQFF.

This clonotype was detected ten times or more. The DNA of the CDR3 is TGCGCCAGCAGCCAGGGACGCAACTCTCGGAGATACGAGCAGTACTTC. It is translated as CASSQGRNSRRYEQYF. The chain employs TRBV5-1 and TRBJ2-7; D could derive from TRBD1 or TRBD2 (5 bases each). V lost 4 bases to trimming and J lost 4 bases, with 21 bases between them. CDR1 is SGHRS, CDR2 YFSETQ, per germline. The CDR3 runs to 16 residues.

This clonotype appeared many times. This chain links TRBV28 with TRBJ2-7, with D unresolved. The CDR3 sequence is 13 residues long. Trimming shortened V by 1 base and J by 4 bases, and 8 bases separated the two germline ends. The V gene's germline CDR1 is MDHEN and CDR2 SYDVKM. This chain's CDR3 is CASSLSPVYEQYF. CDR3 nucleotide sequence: TGTGCCAGCAGTTTATCCCCGGTTTACGAGCAGTACTTC.

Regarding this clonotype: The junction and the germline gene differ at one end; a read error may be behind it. In DNA, the CDR3 is TGCAGTCCTAGTGGCTACACCTTC. Residues: CSPSGYTF. The V and J genes are TRBV20-1 and TRBJ1-2; D unresolved. The CDR3 loop spans 8 amino acids. The germline CDR1 and CDR2 sequences are DFQATT and SNEGSKA (reference sequence).

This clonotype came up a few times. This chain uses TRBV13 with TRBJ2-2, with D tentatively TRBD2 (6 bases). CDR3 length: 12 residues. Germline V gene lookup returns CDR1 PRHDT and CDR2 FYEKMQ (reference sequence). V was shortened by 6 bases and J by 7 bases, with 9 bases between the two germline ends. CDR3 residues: CASRWGGGELFF. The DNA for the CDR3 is TGTGCCAGCAGATGGGGAGGCGGGGAGCTGTTTTTT.

The CDR3 here is CASSFLHLGNTGELFF. For the CDR3, the DNA is TGCGCCAGCAGCTTTCTACATCTAGGCAACACCGGGGAGCTGTTTTTT. The gene calls are TRBV5-1 and TRBJ2-2; unclear D gene. Germline V lookup: CDR1 SGHRS, CDR2 YFSETQ. The V end lost 2 bases, the J end lost 2 bases, and 13 bases lay between the germline ends. CDR3 length: 16 amino acids.

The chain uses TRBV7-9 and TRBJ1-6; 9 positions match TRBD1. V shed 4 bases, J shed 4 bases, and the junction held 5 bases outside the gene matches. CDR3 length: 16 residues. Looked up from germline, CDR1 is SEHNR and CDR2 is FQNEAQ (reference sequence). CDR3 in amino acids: CASSYGQGTYNSPLHF. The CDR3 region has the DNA TGTGCCAGCAGCTATGGACAGGGGACGTATAATTCACCCCTCCACTTT. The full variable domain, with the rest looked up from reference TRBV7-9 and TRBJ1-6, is DTGVSQNPRHKITKRGQNVTFRCDPISEHNRLYWYRQTLGQGPEFLTYFQNEAQLEKSRLLSDRFSAERPKGSFSTLEIQRTEQGDSAMYLCASSYGQGTYNSPLHFGNGTRLTVT.

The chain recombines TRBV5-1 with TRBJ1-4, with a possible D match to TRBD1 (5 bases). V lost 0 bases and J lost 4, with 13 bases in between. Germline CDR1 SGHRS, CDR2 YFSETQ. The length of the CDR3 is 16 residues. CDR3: CASSLGFDSNNEKLFF. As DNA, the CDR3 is TGCGCCAGCAGCTTGGGATTTGACAGCAATAATGAAAAACTGTTTTTT.

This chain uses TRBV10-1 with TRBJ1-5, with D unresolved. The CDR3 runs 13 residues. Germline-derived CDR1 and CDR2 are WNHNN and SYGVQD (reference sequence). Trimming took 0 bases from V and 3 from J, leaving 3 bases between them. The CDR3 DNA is TGCGCCAGCAGTGAGTCCCTCAATCAGCCCCAGCATTTT. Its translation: CASSESLNQPQHF.

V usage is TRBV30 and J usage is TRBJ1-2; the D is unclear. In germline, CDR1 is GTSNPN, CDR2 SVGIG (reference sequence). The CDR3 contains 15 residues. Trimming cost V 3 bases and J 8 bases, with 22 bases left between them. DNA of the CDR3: TGTGCCTGGAGCCACCCCCACACTACTCCCGTCGGCTACACCTTC. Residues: CAWSHPHTTPVGYTF.

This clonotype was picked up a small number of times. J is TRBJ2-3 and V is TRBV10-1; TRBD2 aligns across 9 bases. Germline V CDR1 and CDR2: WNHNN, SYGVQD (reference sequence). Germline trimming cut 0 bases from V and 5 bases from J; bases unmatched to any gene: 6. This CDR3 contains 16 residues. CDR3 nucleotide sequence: TGCGCCAGCAGTGAGTCTCCTAGCGGGACGGGAGATACGCAGTATTTT. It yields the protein CASSESPSGTGDTQYF.

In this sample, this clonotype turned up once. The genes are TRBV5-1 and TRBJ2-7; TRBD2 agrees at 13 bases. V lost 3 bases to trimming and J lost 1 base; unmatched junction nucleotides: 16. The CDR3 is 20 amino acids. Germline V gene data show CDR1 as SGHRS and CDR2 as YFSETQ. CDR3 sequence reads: CASSSTRLAGGSGESYEQYF. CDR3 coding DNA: TGCGCCAGCAGCTCCACCCGACTAGCGGGAGGCTCGGGGGAATCCTACGAGCAGTACTTC.